The subject of this entry is one T cell receptor (beta chain). Both TCR beta VDJ combination and CDR3 sequence profiling were carried out. Genomic DNA was the template for this profiling. TCRdb ran MiXCR on the reads and lists one entry per CDR3 protein. The sample holds roughly 420,000 distinct CDR3 sequences; under 80% are singletons and the top ten take 4%. This CDR3 spans 13 amino acids. V dropped 3 bases and J dropped 4 bases, with 9 bases sitting between them. Per the germline V gene, CDR1 is MNHEY and CDR2 is SMNVEV (reference sequence). The data were taken from a study of CD8+CD57+ T cells in acquired aplastic anemia. About the study: Recorded DNA amounts for sorted CD4+ and CD8+ cells had an average of approximately 3 ug.

The material sequenced was sorted CD4+, CD8+, or CD8+CD57+ T cells (not recorded which) from PBMCs. The rearrangement uses TRBV27 and TRBJ1-2; D gene unclear. The receptor was isolated from a human donor in good health, serving as a control. Here the CDR3 DNA reads TGTGCCAGCAGTTTTACCCAAGGCTATGGCTACACCTTC. Protein sequence: CASSFTQGYGYTF.